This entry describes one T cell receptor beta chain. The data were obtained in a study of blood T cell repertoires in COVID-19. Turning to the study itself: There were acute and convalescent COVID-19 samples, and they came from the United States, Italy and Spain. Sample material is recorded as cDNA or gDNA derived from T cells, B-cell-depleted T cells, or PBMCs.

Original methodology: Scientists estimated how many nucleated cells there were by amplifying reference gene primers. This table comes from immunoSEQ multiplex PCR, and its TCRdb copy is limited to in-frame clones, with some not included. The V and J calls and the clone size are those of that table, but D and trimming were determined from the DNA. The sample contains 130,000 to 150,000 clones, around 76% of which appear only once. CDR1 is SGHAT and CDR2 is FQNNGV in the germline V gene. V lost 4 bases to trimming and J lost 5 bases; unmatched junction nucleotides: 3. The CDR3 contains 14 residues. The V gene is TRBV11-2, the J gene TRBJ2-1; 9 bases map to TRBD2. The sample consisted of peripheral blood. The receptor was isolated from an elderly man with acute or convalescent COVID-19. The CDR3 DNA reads TGTGCCAGCAGCTCGACTAGCGGTGACAATGAGCAGTTCTTC. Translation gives CASSSTSGDNEQFF.